This T cell receptor (beta chain) was captured in a study of T cell responses to AZD1222 COVID-19 vaccine. Study-wide background: Pooling covered second doses at about 4 or about 12 weeks. Broader study findings: Only a handful of AZD1222 recipients, more than 5 in all, had baseline seropositivity.

TCRdb keeps only in-frame clones here, not all; method: immunoSEQ multiplex PCR. Seen here are 87,000 or so clones, 90% observed once, and the top ten hold approximately 9.1%. The CDR3 is 13 amino acids. With 2 bases removed from V and 12 bases from J, the gap between germline ends came to 16 bases. Germline V lookup: CDR1 SGHTA, CDR2 FQGNSA. About this clone itself: What it binds is unknown.

This TCR derives from an adult in good health. The chain joins TRBV7-2 to TRBJ1-1; D is unresolved. This specimen consisted of peripheral blood, obtained on day 0 of AZD1222 vaccination. CDR3 in DNA: TGTGCCAGCAGCTTATCGGGGATGGTGACTACTTTCTTT. Translating it yields CASSLSGMVTTFF.